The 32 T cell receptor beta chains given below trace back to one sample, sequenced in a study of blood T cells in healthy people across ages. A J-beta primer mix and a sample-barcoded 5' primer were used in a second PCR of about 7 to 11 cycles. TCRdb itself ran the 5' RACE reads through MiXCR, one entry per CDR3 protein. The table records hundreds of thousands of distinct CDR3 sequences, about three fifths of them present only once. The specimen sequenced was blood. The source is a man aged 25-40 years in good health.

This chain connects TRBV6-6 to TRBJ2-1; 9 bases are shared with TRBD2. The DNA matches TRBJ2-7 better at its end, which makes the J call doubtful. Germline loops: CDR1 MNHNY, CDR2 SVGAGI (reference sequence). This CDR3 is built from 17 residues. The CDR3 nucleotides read TGTGCCAGCAGTTTGGCAGCGGGAGGCAGCTCCTACAATGAGCAGTACTTC. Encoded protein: CASSLAAGGSSYNEQYF.

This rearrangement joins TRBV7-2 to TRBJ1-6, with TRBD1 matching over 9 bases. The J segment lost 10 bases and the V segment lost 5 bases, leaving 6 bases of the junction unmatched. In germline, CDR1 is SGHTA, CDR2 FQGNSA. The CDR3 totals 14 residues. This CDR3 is CASSPQGAVSPLHF. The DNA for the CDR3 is TGTGCCAGCAGCCCACAGGGGGCAGTCTCACCCCTCCACTTT. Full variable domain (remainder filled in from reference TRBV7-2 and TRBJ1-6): GAGVSQSPSNKVTEKGKDVELRCDPISGHTALYWYRQSLGQGLEFLIYFQGNSAPDKSGLPSDRFSAERTGGSVSTLTIQRTQQEDSAVYLCASSPQGAVSPLHFGNGTRLTVT.

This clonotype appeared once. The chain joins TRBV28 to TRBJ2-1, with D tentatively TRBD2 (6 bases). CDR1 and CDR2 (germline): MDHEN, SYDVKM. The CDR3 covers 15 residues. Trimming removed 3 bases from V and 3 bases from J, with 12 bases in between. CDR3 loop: CASSLRTNVYNEQFF. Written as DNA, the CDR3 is TGTGCCAGCAGTTTGAGGACTAACGTCTACAATGAGCAGTTCTTC. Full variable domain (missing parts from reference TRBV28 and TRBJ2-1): DVKVTQSSRYLVKRTGEKVFLECVQDMDHENMFWYRQDPGLGLRLIYFSYDVKMKEKGDIPEGYSVSREKKERFSLILESASTNQTSMYLCASSLRTNVYNEQFFGPGTRLTVL.

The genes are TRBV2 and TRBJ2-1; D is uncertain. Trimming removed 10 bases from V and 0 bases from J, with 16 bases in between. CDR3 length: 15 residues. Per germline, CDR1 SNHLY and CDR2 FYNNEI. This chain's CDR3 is CATLTELSSYNEQFF. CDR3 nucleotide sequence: TGTGCCACCCTGACGGAACTTAGCTCCTACAATGAGCAGTTCTTC. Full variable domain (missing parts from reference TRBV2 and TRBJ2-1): EPEVTQTPSHQVTQMGQEVILRCVPISNHLYFYWYRQILGQKVEFLVSFYNNEISEKSEIFDDQFSVERPDGSNFTLKIRSTKLEDSAMYFCATLTELSSYNEQFFGPGTRLTVL.

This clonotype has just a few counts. The CDR3 is CASSGSSSTDTQYF. The CDR3 region has the DNA TGTGCCAGCAGTGGATCCTCTAGCACAGATACGCAGTATTTT. This chain links TRBV2 with TRBJ2-3; D not resolved. This CDR3 comprises 14 residues. V lost 4 bases to trimming and J lost 0 bases, with 8 bases between them. Germline values: CDR1 SNHLY, CDR2 FYNNEI. Drawing the rest from reference TRBV2 and TRBJ2-3, the complete variable domain is EPEVTQTPSHQVTQMGQEVILRCVPISNHLYFYWYRQILGQKVEFLVSFYNNEISEKSEIFDDQFSVERPDGSNFTLKIRSTKLEDSAMYFCASSGSSSTDTQYFGPGTRLTVL.

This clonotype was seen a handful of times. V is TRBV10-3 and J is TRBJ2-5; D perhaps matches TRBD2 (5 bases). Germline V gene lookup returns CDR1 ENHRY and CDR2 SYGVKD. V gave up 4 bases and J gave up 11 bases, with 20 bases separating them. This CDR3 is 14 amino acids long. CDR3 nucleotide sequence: TGTGCCATCAGTGGGACTGCACAGCGGCAAGAGCAGTACTTC. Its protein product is CAISGTAQRQEQYF.

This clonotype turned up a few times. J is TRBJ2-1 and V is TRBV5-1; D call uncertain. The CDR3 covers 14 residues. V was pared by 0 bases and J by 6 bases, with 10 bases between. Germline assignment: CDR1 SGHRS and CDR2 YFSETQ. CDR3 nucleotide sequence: TGCGCCAGCAGCTTGGCCTCCCCAGGCAATGAGCAGTTCTTC. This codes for CASSLASPGNEQFF.

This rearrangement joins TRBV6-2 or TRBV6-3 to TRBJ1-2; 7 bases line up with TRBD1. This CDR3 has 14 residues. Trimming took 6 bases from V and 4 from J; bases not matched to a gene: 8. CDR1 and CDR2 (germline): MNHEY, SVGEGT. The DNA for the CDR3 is TGTGCCAGCAGCTCAGCCGGGACAGCCTATGGCTACACCTTC. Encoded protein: CASSSAGTAYGYTF.

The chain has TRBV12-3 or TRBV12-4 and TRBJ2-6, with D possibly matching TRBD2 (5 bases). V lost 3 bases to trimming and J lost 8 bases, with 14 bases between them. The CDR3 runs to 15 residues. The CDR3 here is CASSFSGSGTNVLTF. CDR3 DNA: TGTGCCAGCAGTTTTTCGGGGTCCGGGACCAACGTCCTGACTTTC.

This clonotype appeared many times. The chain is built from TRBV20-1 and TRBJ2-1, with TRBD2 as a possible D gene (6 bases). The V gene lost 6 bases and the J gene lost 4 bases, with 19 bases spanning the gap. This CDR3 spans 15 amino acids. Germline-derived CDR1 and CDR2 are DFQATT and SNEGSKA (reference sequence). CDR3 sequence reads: CSAQAAAGGYNEQFF. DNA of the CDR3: TGCAGTGCCCAAGCAGCAGCCGGGGGTTACAATGAGCAGTTCTTC.

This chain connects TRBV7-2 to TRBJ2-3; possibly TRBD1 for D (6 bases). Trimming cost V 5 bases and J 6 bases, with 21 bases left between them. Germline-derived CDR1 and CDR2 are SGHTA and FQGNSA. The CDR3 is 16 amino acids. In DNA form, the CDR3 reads TGTGCCAGCAGCGCCAGGGGTAGTCCCCCCGGGGATACGCAGTATTTT. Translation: CASSARGSPPGDTQYF.

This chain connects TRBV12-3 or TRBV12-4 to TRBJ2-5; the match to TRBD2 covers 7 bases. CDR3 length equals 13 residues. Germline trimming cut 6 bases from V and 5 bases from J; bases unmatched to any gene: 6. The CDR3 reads CASRVGTTETQYF. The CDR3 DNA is TGTGCCAGCAGAGTAGGGACTACCGAGACCCAGTACTTC.

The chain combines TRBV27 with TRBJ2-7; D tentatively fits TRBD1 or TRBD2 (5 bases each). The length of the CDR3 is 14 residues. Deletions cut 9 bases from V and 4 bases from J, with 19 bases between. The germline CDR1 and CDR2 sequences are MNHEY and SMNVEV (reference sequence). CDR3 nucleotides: TGTGCCAGTTCGGGGACCGGACAACTGTACGAGCAGTACTTC. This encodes CASSGTGQLYEQYF.

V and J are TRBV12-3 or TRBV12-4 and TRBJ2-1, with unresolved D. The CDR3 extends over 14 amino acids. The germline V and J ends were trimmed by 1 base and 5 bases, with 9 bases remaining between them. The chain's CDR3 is CASSLELGHNEQFF. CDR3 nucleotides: TGTGCCAGCAGTTTAGAACTCGGTCACAATGAGCAGTTCTTC.

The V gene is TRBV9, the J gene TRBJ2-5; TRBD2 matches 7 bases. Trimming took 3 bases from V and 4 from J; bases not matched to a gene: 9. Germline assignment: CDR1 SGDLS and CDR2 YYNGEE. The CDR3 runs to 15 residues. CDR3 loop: CASSDRRGVRETQYF. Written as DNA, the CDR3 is TGTGCCAGCAGCGACCGCCGGGGGGTCCGAGAGACCCAGTACTTC. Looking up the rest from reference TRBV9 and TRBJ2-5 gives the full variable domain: DSGVTQTPKHLITATGQRVTLRCSPRSGDLSVYWYQQSLDQGLQFLIQYYNGEERAKGNILERFSAQQFPDLHSELNLSSLELGDSALYFCASSDRRGVRETQYFGPGTRLLVL.

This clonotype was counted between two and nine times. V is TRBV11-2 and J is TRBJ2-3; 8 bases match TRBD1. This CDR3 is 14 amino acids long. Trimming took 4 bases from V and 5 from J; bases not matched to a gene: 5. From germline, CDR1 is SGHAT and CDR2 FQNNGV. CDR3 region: CASSYGQGGDTQYF. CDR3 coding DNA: TGTGCCAGCAGCTACGGACAGGGCGGAGATACGCAGTATTTT.

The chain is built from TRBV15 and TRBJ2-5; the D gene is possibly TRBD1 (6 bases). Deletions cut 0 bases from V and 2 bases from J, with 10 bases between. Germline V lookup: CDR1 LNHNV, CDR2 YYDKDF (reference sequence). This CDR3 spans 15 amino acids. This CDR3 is CATSREQGGQETQYF. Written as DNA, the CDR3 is TGTGCCACCAGCAGAGAACAGGGCGGGCAAGAGACCCAGTACTTC.

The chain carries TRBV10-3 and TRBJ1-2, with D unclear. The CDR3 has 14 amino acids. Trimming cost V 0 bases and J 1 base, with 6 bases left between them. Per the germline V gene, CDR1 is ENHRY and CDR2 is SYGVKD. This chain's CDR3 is CAISESGSNYGYTF. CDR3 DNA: TGTGCCATCAGTGAGTCCGGCAGTAACTATGGCTACACCTTC.

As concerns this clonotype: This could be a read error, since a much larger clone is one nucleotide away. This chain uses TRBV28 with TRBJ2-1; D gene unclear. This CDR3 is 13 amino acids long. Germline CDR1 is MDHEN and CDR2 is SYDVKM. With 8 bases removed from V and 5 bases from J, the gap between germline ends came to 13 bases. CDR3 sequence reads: CASRWPADNEQFF. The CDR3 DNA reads TGTGCCAGCCGTTGGCCAGCTGACAATGAGCAGTTCTTC. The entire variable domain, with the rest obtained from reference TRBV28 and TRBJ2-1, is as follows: DVKVTQSSRYLVKRTGEKVFLECVQDMDHENMFWYRQDPGLGLRLIYFSYDVKMKEKGDIPEGYSVSREKKERFSLILESASTNQTSMYLCASRWPADNEQFFGPGTRLTVL.

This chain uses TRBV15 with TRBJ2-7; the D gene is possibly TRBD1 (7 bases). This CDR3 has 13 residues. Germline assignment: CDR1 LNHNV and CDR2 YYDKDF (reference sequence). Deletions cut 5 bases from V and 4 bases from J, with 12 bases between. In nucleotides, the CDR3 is TGTGCCACCAGCGCAGGGGGGAGGTACGAGCAGTACTTC. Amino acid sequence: CATSAGGRYEQYF.

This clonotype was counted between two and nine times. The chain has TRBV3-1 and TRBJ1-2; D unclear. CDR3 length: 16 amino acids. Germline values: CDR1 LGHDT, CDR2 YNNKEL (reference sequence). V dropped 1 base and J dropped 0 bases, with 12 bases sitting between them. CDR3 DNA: TGTGCCAGCAGCCAAGTTCCCCGAGGAGCTAACTATGGCTACACCTTC. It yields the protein CASSQVPRGANYGYTF.

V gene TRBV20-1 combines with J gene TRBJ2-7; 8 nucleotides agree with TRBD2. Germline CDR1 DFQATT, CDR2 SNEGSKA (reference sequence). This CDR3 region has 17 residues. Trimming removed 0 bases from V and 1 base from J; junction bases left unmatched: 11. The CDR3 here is CSARDPNSGTGSYEQYF. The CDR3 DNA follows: TGCAGTGCTAGAGACCCTAATAGCGGGACGGGTTCCTACGAGCAGTACTTC.

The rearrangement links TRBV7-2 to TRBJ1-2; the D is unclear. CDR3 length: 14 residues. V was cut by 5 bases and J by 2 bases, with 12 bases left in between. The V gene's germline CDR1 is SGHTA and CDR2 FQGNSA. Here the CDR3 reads CASSTTTGNYGYTF. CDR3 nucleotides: TGTGCCAGCAGCACAACCACGGGGAACTATGGCTACACCTTC.

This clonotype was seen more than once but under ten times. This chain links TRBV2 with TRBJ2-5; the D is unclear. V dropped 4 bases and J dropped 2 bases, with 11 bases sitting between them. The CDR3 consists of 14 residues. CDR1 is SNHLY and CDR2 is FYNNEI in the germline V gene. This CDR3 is CASSGPAFQETQYF. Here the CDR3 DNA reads TGTGCCAGCAGTGGACCAGCCTTTCAAGAGACCCAGTACTTC.

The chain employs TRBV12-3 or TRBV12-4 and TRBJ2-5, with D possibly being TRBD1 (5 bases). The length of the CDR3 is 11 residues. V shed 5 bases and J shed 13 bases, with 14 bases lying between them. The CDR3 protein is CASSLGAGPYF. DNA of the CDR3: TGTGCCAGCAGTCTAGGCGCAGGGCCGTACTTC.

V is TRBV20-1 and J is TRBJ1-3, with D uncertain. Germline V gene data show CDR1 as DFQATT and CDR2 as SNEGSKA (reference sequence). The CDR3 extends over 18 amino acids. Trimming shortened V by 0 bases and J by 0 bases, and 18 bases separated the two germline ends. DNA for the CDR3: TGCAGTGCTAGAGAAGGCCCGAGCCAGCGCCTCTCTGGAAACACCATATATTTT. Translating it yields CSAREGPSQRLSGNTIYF.

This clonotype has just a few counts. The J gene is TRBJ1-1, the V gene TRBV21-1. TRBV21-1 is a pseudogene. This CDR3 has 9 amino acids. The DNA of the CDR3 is TGTGCCAGCTTCTCGGGGGCTTTCTTT. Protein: CASFSGAFF.

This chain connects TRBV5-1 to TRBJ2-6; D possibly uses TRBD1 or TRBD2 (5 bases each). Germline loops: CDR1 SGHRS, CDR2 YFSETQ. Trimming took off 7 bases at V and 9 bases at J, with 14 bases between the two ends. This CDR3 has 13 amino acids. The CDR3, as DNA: TGCGCCAGCCTAGACAGCGGACACAACGTCCTGACTTTC. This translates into CASLDSGHNVLTF.

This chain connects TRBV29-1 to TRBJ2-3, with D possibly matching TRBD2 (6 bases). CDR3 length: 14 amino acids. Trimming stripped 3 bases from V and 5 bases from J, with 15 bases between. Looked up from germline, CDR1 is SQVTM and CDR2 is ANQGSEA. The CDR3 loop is CSVDPQRAEDTQYF. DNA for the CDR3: TGCAGCGTTGACCCACAGCGGGCTGAAGATACGCAGTATTTT.

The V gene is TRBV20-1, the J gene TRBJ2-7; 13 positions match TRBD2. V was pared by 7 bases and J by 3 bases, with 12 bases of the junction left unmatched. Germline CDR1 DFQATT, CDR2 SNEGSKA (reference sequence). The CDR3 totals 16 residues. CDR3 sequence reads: CSVQSTGTSGIYEQYF. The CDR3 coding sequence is TGCAGTGTACAATCGACCGGGACTAGCGGGATCTACGAGCAGTACTTC.

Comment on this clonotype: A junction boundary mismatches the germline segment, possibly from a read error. The CDR3 region has the DNA TGCAGTGCTAGAGATGGGGGCCTTAATCGGCCCCAGCATTTT. It codes for CSARDGGLNRPQHF. The V gene is TRBV20-1, the J gene TRBJ1-5, with D perhaps TRBD1 (6 bases). This CDR3 is built from 14 residues. The germline V gene encodes CDR1 DFQATT and CDR2 SNEGSKA (reference sequence).

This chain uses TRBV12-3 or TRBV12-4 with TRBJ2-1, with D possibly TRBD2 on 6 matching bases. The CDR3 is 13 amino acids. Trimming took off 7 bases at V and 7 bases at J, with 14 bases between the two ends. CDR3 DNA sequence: TGTGCCAGCATCGGAGACGGGGGTAATGAGCAGTTCTTC. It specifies CASIGDGGNEQFF.